This TCR beta chain was retrieved from a study of human T cells and chemical hapten exposure. Looked up from germline, CDR1 is MNHEY and CDR2 is SMNVEV (reference sequence). The length of the CDR3 is 15 residues. The ends were cut back, 8 bases at V and 1 base at J, with 18 bases in the middle. This clonotype was recorded at least ten times. Under the authors' procedure: There were a median of approximately 88,000 TCRs per sample, with a range from roughly 20,000 to 700,000. Using its own MiXCR run on the 5' RACE reads, TCRdb lists one record per CDR3 protein. These V and J calls derive from TCRdb rather than the authors' analysis. The sample shows under 150,000 distinct CDR3 sequences, 19% of them seen only once. It was unfractionated whole blood from which total RNA was extracted.

This chain links TRBV27 with TRBJ2-7; D unclear. This TCR derives from a human donor in good health. DNA for the CDR3: TGTGCCAGCGCCCCTGGCCGGTTCCGATCCTACGAGCAGTACTTC. Residues: CASAPGRFRSYEQYF.